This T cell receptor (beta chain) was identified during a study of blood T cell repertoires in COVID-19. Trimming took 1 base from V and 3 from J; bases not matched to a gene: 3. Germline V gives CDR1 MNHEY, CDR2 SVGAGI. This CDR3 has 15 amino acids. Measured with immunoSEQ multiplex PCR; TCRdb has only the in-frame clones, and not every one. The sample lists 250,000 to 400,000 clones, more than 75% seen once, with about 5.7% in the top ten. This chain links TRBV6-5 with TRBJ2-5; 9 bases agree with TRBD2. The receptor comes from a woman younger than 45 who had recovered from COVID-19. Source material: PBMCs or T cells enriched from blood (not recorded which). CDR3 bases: TGTGCCAGCAGTTACTTGGCTAGCGGGGAAGAGACCCAGTACTTC. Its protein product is CASSYLASGEETQYF.